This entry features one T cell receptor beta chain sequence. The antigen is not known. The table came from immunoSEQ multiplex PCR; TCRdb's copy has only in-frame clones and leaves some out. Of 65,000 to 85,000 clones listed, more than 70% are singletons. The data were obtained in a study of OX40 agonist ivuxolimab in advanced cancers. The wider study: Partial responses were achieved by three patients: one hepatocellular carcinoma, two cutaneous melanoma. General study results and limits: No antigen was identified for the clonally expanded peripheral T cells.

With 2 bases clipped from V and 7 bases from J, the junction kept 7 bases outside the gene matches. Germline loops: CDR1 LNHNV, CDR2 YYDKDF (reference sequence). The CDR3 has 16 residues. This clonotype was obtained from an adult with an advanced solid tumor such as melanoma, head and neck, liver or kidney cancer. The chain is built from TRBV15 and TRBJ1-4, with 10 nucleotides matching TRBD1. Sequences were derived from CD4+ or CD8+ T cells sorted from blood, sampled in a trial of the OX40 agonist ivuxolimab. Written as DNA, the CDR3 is TGTGCCACCAGCAGAAGACAGGGGGCTCGGGGTGAAAAACTGTTTTTT. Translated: CATSRRQGARGEKLFF.